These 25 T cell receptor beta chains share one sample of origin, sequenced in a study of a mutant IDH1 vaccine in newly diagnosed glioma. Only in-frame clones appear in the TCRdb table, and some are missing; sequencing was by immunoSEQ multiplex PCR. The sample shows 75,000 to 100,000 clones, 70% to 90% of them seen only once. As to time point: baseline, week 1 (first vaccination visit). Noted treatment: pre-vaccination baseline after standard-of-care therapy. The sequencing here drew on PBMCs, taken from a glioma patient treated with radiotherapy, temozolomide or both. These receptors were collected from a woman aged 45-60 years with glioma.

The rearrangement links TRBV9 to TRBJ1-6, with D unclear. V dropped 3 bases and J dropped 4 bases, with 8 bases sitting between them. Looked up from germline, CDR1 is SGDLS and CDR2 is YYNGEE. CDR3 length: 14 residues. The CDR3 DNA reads TGTGCCAGCAGCGACGGCAGTTATAATTCACCCCTCCACTTT. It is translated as CASSDGSYNSPLHF.

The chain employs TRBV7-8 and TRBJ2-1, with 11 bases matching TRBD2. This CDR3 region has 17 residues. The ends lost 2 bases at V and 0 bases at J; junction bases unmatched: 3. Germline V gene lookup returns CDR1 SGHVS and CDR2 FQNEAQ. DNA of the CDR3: TGTGCCAGCAGCTTAATTAGCGGGAGGGTCTCCTACAATGAGCAGTTCTTC. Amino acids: CASSLISGRVSYNEQFF.

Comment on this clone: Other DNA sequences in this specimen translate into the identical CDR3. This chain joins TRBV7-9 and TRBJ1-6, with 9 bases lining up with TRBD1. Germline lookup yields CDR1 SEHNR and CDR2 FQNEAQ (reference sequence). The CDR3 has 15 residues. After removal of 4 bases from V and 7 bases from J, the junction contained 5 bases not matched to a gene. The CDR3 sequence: CASSSGQGSNSPLHF. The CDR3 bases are TGTGCCAGCAGCTCGGGACAGGGATCAAATTCACCCCTCCACTTT.

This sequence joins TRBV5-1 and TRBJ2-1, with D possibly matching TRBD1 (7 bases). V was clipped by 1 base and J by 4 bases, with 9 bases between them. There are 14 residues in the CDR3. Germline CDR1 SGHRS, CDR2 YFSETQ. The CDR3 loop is CASSLQGGYNEQFF. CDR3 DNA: TGCGCCAGCAGCTTGCAGGGGGGATACAATGAGCAGTTCTTC.

The CDR3 DNA is TGTGCCAGCAGCTTAGAACAGGGGAGCGACGAGCAGTACTTC. Protein sequence: CASSLEQGSDEQYF. The rearrangement uses TRBV7-8 and TRBJ2-7, with 7 bases aligning to TRBD1. Germline V gene sequence: CDR1 SGHVS, CDR2 FQNEAQ. The CDR3 consists of 14 residues. The V gene end was trimmed by 1 base and the J gene end by 5 bases; junction bases not matched to a gene: 5.

CDR3 DNA sequence: TGTGCCAGCAGCCGGGCTAGCGGGAGGAGCAATGAGCAGTTCTTC. It specifies CASSRASGRSNEQFF. The genes are TRBV7-9 and TRBJ2-1; 11 nucleotides agree with TRBD2. Germline trimming cut 5 bases from V and 6 bases from J; bases unmatched to any gene: 6. This CDR3 contains 15 residues. Per the germline V gene, CDR1 is SEHNR and CDR2 is FQNEAQ (reference sequence).

CDR3 in DNA: TGCGCCAGCAGCAACCCTAGCGGAAGCACAGATACGCAGTATTTT. Encoded protein: CASSNPSGSTDTQYF. The V and J genes are TRBV5-1 and TRBJ2-3; 7 bases are shared with TRBD2. The CDR3 is 15 residues long. V lost 4 bases and J lost 0; bases outside the gene matches: 5. From germline, CDR1 is SGHRS and CDR2 YFSETQ.

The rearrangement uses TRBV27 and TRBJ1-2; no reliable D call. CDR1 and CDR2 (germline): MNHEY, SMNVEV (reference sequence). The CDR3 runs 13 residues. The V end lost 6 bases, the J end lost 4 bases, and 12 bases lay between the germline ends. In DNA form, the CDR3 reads TGTGCCAGCAGCCAAAAAGGGTTCTATGGCTACACCTTC. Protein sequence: CASSQKGFYGYTF.

DNA for the CDR3: TGTGCCATCACCAAGACAGGGGACAATGAGCAGTTCTTC. Translated, it gives CAITKTGDNEQFF. V usage is TRBV10-3 and J usage is TRBJ2-1, with 8 bases identical to TRBD1. The V and J ends lost 7 bases and 5 bases, in that order; junction bases with no gene match: 4. CDR3 length: 13 residues. Germline CDR1 and CDR2: ENHRY and SYGVKD.

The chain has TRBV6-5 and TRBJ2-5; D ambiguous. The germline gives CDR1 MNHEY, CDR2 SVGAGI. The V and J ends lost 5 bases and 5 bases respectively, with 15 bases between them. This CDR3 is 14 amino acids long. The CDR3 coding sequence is TGTGCCAGCAGTGCCTACAACTCCGGGGAGACCCAGTACTTC. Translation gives CASSAYNSGETQYF.

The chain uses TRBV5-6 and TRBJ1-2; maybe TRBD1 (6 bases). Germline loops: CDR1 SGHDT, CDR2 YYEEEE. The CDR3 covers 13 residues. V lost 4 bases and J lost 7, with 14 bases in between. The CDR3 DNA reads TGTGCCAGCAGCCCCATACAGGGAGGTGGCTACACCTTC. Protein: CASSPIQGGGYTF.

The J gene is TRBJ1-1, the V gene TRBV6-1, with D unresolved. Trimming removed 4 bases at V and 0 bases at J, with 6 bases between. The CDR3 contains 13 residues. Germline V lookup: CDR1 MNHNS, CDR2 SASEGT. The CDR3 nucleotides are TGTGCCAGCAGTGTAACACTGAACACTGAAGCTTTCTTT. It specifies CASSVTLNTEAFF.

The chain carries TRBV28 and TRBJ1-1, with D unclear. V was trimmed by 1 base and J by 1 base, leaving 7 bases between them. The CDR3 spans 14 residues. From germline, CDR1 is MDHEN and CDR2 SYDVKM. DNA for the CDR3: TGTGCCAGCAGTTTATTCGCGGAGAACACTGAAGCTTTCTTT. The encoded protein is CASSLFAENTEAFF.

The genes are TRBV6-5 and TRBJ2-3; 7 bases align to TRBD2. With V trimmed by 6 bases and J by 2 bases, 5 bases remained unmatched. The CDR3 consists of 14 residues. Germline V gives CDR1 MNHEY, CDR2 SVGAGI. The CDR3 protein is CASSLGGTTDTQYF. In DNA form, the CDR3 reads TGTGCCAGCAGCCTGGGGGGGACCACAGATACGCAGTATTTT.

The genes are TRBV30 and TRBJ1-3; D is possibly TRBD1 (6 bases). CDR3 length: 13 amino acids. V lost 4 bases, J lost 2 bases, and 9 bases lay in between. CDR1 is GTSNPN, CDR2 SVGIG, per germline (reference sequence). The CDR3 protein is CAWNREPGNTIYF. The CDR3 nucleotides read TGTGCCTGGAACAGGGAGCCTGGAAACACCATATATTTT.

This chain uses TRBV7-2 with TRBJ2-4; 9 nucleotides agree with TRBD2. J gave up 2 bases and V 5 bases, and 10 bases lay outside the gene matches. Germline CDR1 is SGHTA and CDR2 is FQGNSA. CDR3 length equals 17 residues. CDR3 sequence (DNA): TGTGCCAGCAGCCCCCGGGCAGCGGGGGGCACCAAAAACATTCAGTACTTC. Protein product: CASSPRAAGGTKNIQYF.

The CDR3 sequence is CASSLPGTLVSTDTQYF. In DNA, the CDR3 is TGTGCCAGCAGTCTCCCCGGGACACTCGTCAGCACAGATACGCAGTATTTT. This chain connects TRBV27 to TRBJ2-3; D perhaps matches TRBD1 (6 bases). Germline CDR1 MNHEY, CDR2 SMNVEV (reference sequence). The CDR3 consists of 17 residues. V lost 5 bases and J lost 0, with 18 bases in between.

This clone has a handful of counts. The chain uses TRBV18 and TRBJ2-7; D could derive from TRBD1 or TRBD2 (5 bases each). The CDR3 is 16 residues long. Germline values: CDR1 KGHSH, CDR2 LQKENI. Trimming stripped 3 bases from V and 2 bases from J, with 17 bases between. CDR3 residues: CASSPPDGTAAYEQYF. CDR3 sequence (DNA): TGTGCCAGCTCACCCCCCGACGGGACGGCCGCCTACGAGCAGTACTTC.

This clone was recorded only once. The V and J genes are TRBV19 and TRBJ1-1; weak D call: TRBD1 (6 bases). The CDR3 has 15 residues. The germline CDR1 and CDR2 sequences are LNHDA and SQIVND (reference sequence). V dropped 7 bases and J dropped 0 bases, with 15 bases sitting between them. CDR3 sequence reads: CASTIGGRLNTEAFF. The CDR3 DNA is TGTGCCAGTACCATAGGGGGACGGTTGAACACTGAAGCTTTCTTT.

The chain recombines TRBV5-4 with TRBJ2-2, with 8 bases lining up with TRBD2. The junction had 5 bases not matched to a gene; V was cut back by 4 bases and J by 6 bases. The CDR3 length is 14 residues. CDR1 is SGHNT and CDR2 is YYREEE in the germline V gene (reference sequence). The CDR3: CASSPSAGAGELFF. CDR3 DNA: TGTGCCAGCAGCCCCTCAGCGGGAGCCGGGGAGCTGTTTTTT.

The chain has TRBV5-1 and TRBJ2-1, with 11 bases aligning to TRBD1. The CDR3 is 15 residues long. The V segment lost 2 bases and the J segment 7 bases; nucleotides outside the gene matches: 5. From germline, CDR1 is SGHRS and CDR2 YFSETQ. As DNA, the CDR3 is TGCGCCAGCAGCTTCCTCCGGGACAGGGGGAATGAGCAGTTCTTC. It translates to CASSFLRDRGNEQFF.

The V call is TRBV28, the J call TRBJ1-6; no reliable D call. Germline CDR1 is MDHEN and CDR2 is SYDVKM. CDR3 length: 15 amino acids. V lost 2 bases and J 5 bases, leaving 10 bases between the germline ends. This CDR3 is CASSLQKGDNSPLHF. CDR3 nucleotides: TGTGCCAGCAGTTTACAGAAGGGCGATAATTCACCCCTCCACTTT. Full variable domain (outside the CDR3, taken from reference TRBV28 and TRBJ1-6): DVKVTQSSRYLVKRTGEKVFLECVQDMDHENMFWYRQDPGLGLRLIYFSYDVKMKEKGDIPEGYSVSREKKERFSLILESASTNQTSMYLCASSLQKGDNSPLHFGNGTRLTVT.

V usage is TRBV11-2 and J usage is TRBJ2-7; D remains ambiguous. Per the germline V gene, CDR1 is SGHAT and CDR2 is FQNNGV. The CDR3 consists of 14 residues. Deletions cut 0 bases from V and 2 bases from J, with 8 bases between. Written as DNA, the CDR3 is TGTGCCAGCAGCTTAGATTCTGCAGCCTACGAGCAGTACTTC. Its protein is CASSLDSAAYEQYF.

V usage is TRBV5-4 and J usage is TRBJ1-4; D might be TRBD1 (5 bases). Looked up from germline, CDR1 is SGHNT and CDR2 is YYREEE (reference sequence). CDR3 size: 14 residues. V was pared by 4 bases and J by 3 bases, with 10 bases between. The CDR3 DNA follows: TGTGCCAGCAGCCTTGACAGCTCTAATGAAAAACTGTTTTTT. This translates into CASSLDSSNEKLFF.

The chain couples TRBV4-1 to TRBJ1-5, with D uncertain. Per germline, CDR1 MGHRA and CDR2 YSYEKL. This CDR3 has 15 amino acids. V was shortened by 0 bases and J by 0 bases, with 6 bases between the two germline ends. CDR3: CASSQDWISNQPQHF. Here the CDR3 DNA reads TGCGCCAGCAGCCAAGATTGGATTAGCAATCAGCCCCAGCATTTT.